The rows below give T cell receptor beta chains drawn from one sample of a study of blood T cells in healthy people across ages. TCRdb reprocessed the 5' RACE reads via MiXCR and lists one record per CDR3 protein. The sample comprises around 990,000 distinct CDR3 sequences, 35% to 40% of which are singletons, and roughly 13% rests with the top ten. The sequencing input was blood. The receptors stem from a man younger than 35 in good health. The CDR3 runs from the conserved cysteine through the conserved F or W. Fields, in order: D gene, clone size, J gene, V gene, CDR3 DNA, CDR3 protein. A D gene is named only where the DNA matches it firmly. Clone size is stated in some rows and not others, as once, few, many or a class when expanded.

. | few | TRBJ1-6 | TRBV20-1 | TGCAGTGCTAGTCCTCCAGGGTCTCGGTTGGATTCACCACTCCACTTT | CSASPPGSRLDSPLHF
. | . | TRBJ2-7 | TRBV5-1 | TGCGCCAGCAGCTTGGAATATCGCTACGAGCAGTACTTC | CASSLEYRYEQYF
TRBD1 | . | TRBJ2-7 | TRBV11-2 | TGTGCCAGCAGCCAACTCCGGGACAGGGGATACGAGCAGTACTTC | CASSQLRDRGYEQYF
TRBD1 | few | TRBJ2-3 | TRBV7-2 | TGTGCCAGCAGCGAATCCGGGACAGAGAGCACAGATACGCAGTATTTT | CASSESGTESTDTQYF
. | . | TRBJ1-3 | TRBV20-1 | TGCAGTGCTAGGGACCGGGGCCCTTCTGGAAACACCATATATTTT | CSARDRGPSGNTIYF
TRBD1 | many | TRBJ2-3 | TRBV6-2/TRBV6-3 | TGTGCCAGCAGCCAAGGGGGCTCACCCCCAGATACGCAGTATTTT | CASSQGGSPPDTQYF
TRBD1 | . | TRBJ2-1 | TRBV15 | TGTGCCACCAGCAGACAGGGGGCACGTACAGAGCAGTTCTTC | CATSRQGARTEQFF
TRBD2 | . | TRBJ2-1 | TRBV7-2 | TGTGCCGGCAGCTTAGAAATAGCGGGGGGATACAATGAGCAGTTCTTC | CAGSLEIAGGYNEQFF
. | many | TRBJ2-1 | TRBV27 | TGTGCCAGCAGTTTTGCGGCATCGTGGAATGAGCAGTTCTTC | CASSFAASWNEQFF
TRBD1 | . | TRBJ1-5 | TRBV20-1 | TGCAGTGCTAGGGGGACAGGGGGCGCGAGGTTGCAGCCCCAGCATTTT | CSARGTGGARLQPQHF
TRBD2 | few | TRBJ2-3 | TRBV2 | TGTGCCAGCAGTAAAGGACTAGGGCCCAGCACAGATACGCAGTATTTT | CASSKGLGPSTDTQYF
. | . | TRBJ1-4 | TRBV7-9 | TGTGCCAGCAGCTCACAGCCCAACCTTAATGAAAAACTGTTTTTT | CASSSQPNLNEKLFF
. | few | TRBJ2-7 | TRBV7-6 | TGTGCCAGCAGCTTAGAGGCAGGCCAACCTTACGAGCAGTACTTC | CASSLEAGQPYEQYF
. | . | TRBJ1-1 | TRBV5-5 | TGTGCCAGCAGCCCCTCTGGGGTCACTGAAGCTTTCTTT | CASSPSGVTEAFF
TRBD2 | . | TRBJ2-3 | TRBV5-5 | TGTGCCAGCAGCTGGGCGCAGGGAGGGGCTACAGATACGCAGTATTTT | CASSWAQGGATDTQYF
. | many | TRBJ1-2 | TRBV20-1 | TGCAGTGCTAGTCGTGAGAGGGACCCAACCGGTTATGGCTACACCTTC | CSASRERDPTGYGYTF
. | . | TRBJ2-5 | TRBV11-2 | TGTGCCAGCAGCTTAGAATGGGGACGGGCTCAAGAGACCCAGTACTTC | CASSLEWGRAQETQYF
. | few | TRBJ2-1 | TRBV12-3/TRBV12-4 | TGTGCCAGCAGTCCTAGGTCGAACAATGAGCAGTTCTTC | CASSPRSNNEQFF
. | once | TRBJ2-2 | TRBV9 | TGTGCCAGCAGCGATGAAACACGAGGGGCCGGGGAGCTGTTTTTT | CASSDETRGAGELFF
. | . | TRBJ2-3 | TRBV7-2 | TGTGCCAGCAGCCCCCGGAGGGATAGGCCAGATACGCAGTATTTT | CASSPRRDRPDTQYF
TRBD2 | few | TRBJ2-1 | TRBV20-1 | TGCAGTGCTAGCGGGGGGGCTTTTGAGCAGTTCTTC | CSASGGAFEQFF
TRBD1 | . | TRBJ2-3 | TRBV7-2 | TGTACCAGCACCCTGACAGGGTTCTCAGATACGCAGTATTTT | CTSTLTGFSDTQYF
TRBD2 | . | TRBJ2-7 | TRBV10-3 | TGTGCCATCAGTCCCGGGACTAGCGCCAATGAGCAGTACTTC | CAISPGTSANEQYF
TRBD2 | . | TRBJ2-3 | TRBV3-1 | TGTGCCAGCAGCCAACCGGGACTAGCGAACCGCACAGATACGCAGTATTTT | CASSQPGLANRTDTQYF
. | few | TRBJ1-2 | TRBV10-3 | TGTGCCATCAGCCCCAGGGGAGACTATGGCTACACCTTC | CAISPRGDYGYTF
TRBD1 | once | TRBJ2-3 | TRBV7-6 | TGTGCCAGCAGCATAGCCGGGACAGGGGGCTGGGCAGATACGCAGTATTTT | CASSIAGTGGWADTQYF
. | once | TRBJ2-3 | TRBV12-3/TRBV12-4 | TGTGCCAGCAGCCGAAACGGACAGATAAGAGATACGGAGTATTTT | CASSRNGQIRDTEYF
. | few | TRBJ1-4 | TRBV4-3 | TGCGCCAGCAGCCAAGATCGGAGGGGAGCAGAAAAACTGTTTTTT | CASSQDRRGAEKLFF
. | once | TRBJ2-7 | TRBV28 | TGTGCCAGCAGTCCCCGGACAGATTTCATTTCCTGCAATGAGCAGTACTTC | CASSPRTDFISCNEQYF
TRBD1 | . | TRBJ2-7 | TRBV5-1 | TGCGCCAGCAGCTTTCTGTCGGGACAGAACCGTGAGCAGTACTTC | CASSFLSGQNREQYF
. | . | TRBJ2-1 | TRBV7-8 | TGTGCCAGCAGCGAAGTACAGGGCTATGGGCAGTTCTTC | CASSEVQGYGQFF